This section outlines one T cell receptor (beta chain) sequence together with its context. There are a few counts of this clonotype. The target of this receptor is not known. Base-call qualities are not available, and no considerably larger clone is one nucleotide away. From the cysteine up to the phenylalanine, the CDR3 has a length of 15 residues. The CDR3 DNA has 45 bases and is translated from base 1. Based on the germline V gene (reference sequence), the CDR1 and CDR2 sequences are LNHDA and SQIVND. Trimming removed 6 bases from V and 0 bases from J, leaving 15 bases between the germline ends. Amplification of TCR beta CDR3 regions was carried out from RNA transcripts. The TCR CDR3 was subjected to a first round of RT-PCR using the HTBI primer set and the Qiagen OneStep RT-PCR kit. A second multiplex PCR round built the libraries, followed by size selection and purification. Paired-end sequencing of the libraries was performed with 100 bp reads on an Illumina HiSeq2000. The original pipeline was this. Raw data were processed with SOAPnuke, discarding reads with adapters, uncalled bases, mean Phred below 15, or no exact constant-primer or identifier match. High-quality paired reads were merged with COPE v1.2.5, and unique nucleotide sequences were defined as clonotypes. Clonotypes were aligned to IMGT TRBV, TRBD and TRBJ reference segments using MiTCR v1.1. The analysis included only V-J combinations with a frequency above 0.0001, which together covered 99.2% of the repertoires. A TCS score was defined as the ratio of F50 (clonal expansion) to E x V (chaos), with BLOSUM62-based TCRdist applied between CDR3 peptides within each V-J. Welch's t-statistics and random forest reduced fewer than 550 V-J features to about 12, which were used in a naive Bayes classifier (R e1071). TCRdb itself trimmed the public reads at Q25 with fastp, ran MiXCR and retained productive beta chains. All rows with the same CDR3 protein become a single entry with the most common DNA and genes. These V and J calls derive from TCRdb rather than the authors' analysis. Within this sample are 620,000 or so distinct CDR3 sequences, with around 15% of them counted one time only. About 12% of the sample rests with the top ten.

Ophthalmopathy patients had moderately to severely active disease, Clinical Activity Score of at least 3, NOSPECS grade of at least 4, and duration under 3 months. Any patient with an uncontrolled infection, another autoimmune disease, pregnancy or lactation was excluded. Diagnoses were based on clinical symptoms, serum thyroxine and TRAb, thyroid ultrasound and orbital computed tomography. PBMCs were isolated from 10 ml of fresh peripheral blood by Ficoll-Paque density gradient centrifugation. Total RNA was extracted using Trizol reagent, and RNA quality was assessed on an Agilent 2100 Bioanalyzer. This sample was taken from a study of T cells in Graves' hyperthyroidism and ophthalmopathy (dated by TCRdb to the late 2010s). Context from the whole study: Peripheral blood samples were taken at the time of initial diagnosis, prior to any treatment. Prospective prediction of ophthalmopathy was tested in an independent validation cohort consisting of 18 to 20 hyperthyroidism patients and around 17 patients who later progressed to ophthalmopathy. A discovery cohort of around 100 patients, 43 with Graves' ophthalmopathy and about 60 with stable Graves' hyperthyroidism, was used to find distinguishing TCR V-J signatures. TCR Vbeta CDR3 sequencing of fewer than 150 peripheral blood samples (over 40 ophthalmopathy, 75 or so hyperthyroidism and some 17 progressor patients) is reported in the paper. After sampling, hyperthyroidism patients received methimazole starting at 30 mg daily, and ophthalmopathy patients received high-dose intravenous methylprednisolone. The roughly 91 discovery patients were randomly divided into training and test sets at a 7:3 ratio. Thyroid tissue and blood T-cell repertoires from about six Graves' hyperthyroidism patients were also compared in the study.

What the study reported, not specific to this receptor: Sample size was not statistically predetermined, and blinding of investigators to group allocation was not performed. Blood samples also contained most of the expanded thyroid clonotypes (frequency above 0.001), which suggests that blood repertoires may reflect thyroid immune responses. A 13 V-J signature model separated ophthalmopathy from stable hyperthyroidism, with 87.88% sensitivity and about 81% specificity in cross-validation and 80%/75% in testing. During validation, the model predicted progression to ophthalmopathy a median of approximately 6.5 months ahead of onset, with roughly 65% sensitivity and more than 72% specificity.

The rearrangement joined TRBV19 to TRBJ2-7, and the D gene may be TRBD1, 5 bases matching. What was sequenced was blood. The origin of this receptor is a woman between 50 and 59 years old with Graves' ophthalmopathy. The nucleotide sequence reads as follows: TGTGCCAGTAGATCAGACAGCCGAGGCTCCTACGAGCAGTACTTC. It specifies CASRSDSRGSYEQYF.